This T cell receptor beta chain was identified during a study of blood T cell repertoires in COVID-19. Across the whole study: Both acute and convalescent COVID-19 samples were obtained from the United States, Italy and Spain. The analysed material was cDNA or gDNA that came from T cells, B-cell-depleted T cells, or PBMCs.

Germline CDR1 reads SGHAT; CDR2 reads FQNNGV. The CDR3 is 11 residues long. Per the original data handling: The assay estimated nucleated cells by amplifying reference gene primers. Profiled with immunoSEQ multiplex PCR; TCRdb holds only in-frame clones, not every one. V, J and clone size derive from that table, while D and trimming were established from the DNA sequence. The table records about 110,000 clones, 80% of them present only once. The rearrangement joins TRBV11-2 to TRBJ1-4; TRBD1 might be the D (5 bases). TRBJ2-2 matches the DNA end more closely, so the J call is doubtful. The sample consisted of peripheral blood. The TCR comes from a man aged 65 to 79 with acute or convalescent COVID-19. CDR3 sequence: CASSPDRELFF. Here the CDR3 DNA reads TGTGCCAGCAGCCCGGACAGGGAGCTGTTTTTT.